The entry that follows covers one T cell receptor (beta chain) sequence. This sample was included in a study of technical replicates of blood from several donors. Clones were sequenced by immunoSEQ multiplex PCR, and TCRdb holds only the in-frame ones, with some missing. The data hold more than 75,000 clones, with around 96% observed a single time. Trimming removed 2 bases from V and 10 bases from J, with 17 bases in between. The length of the CDR3 is 14 residues. Germline-derived CDR1 and CDR2 are MDHEN and SYDVKM. The clonotype comes from a human donor in good health. V is TRBV28 and J is TRBJ1-2; no firm D call. Specimen: T cells isolated from PBMCs. In DNA form, the CDR3 reads TGTGCCAGCAGTTTACATACCCTGGGCAGAAACTACACCTTC. It translates to CASSLHTLGRNYTF.